One T cell receptor beta chain is described in this entry. Its antigen remains unidentified. This sample was included in a study of T-cell reconstitution after alpha-beta-depleted transplantation in children. Study outcomes and limitations: Recipient T cells and thymic progenitors that survived were the source of the high TCRbeta diversity seen at day 60 in some patients. Hyperexpanded clones declined; after one year, newly produced T cells mostly supplied diversity.

The authors prepared the TCRbeta library with unique molecular identifiers. TCRdb reprocessed the PCR reads via MiXCR and lists one record per CDR3 protein. The sample contains about 980,000 distinct CDR3 sequences, about 30% of which appear only once. This receptor was obtained from a boy under three years old who had a stem cell transplant for SCID, so the T cells may come from the graft donor. Source: PBMCs, mostly from graft donor cells, taken 360 days after TCRalphabeta/CD19-depleted stem cell transplant.

The DNA for the CDR3 is TGTGCCAGCGAGCATTTCGACAGAACAACCCAGTACTTC. It specifies CASEHFDRTTQYF. This chain links TRBV6-6 with TRBJ2-5; D perhaps matches TRBD1 (5 bases). Germline assignment: CDR1 MNHNY and CDR2 SVGAGI (reference sequence). V was cut by 8 bases and J by 8 bases, with 18 bases left in between. CDR3 size: 13 residues.